This T cell receptor (beta chain) was retrieved from a study of blood T cells in healthy people across ages. Study-wide findings and caveats: What prevented conclusive comparison of naive and antigen-experienced cells was that PBMCs were unsorted.

The CDR3 runs to 13 residues. CDR1 is SQVTM, CDR2 ANQGSEA, per germline. J was trimmed by 5 bases and V by 7 bases; bases with no gene match: 7. Concerning this clonotype: Its antigen is as yet unknown.

The use of a sample-barcoded 5' primer and a J-beta primer mix characterized a second PCR of roughly 7 to 11 cycles. Each CDR3 protein is one row after TCRdb ran MiXCR on the 5' RACE reads. The sample gives 790,000 or so distinct CDR3 sequences, about 46% of which show up once; 15% to 20% is in the top ten. The genes are TRBV29-1 and TRBJ2-7; TRBD1 aligns across 11 bases. The receptor was isolated from a man older than 75 in good health. The sample consisted of blood. CDR3 residues: CSARTGGNDEQYF. CDR3 DNA: TGCAGCGCCCGGACAGGGGGCAACGACGAGCAGTACTTC.